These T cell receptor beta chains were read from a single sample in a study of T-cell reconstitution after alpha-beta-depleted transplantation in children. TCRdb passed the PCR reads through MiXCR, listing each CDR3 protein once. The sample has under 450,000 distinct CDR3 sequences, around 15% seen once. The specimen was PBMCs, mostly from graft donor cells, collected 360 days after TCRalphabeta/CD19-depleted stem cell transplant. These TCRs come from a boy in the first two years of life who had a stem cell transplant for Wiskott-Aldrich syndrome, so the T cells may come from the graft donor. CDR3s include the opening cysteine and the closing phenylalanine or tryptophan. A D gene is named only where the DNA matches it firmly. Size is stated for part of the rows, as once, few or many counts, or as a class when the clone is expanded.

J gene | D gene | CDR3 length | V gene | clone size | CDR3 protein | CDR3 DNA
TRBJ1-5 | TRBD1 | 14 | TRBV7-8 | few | CASSFTGGNQPQHF | TGTGCCAGCAGCTTCACAGGGGGCAATCAGCCCCAGCATTTT
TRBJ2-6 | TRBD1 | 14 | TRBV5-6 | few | CASSLGGQGDVLTF | TGTGCCAGCAGCTTGGGGGGACAGGGTGACGTCCTGACTTTC
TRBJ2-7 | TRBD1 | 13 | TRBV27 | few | CASSLANRGEQYF | TGTGCCAGCAGTTTGGCAAACAGGGGCGAGCAGTACTTC
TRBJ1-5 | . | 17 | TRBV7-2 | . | CASSLGWGGYSNQPQHF | TGTGCCAGCAGCTTAGGATGGGGAGGCTATAGCAATCAGCCCCAGCATTTT
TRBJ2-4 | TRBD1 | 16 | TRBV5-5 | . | CASSVIGGAGENIQYF | TGTGCCAGCAGCGTTATAGGGGGCGCAGGGGAAAACATTCAGTACTTC
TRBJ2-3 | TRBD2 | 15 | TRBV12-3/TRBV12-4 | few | CASVLRGGGTDTQYF | TGTGCCAGCGTTCTAAGGGGCGGGGGAACAGATACGCAGTATTTT
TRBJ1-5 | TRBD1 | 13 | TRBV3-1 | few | CASSAGGNQPQHF | TGTGCCAGCAGCGCAGGGGGGAATCAGCCCCAGCATTTT
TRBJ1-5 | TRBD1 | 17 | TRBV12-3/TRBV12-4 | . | CASSFRGRVASWQPQHF | TGTGCCAGCAGTTTCAGGGGGCGCGTTGCTTCGTGGCAGCCCCAGCATTTT
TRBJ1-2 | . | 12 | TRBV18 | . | CASSQDGYGYTF | TGTGCCAGCTCACAGGACGGCTATGGCTACACCTTC
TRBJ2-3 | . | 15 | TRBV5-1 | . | CASSPRVRVKDTQYF | TGCGCCAGCAGCCCCAGGGTCAGGGTGAAAGATACGCAGTATTTT
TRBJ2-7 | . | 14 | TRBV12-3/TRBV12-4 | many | CASSRGATTYEQYF | TGTGCCAGCAGCCGAGGGGCAACTACCTACGAGCAGTACTTC
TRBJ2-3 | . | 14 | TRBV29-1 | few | CSVSSGTFTDTQYF | TGCAGCGTTTCGTCCGGGACCTTCACAGATACGCAGTATTTT
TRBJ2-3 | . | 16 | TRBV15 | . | CATSVGEKRPTDTQYF | TGTGCCACCAGCGTCGGGGAAAAGCGGCCCACAGATACGCAGTATTTT
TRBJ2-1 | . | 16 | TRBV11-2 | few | CASSLEGAAFYNEQFF | TGTGCCAGCAGCTTAGAAGGGGCGGCATTCTACAATGAGCAGTTCTTC
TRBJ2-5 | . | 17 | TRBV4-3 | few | CASSQDLGPNRKVTQYF | TGCGCCAGCAGCCAAGATTTGGGACCTAACCGAAAAGTTACCCAGTACTTC
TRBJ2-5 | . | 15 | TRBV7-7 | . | CASSSAGASGETQYF | TGTGCCAGCAGCTCTGCAGGGGCCTCAGGGGAGACCCAGTACTTC
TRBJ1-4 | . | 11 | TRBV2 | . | CAICLGEKLFF | TGTGCCATCTGTTTGGGTGAAAAACTGTTTTTT
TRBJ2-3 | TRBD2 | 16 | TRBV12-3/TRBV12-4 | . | CASKRTSQPPPDTQYF | TGTGCCAGCAAACGGACTAGTCAACCCCCCCCAGATACGCAGTATTTT
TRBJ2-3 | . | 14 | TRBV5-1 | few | CASSLRRPPDTQYF | TGCGCCAGCAGCTTACGCCGACCCCCAGATACGCAGTATTTT
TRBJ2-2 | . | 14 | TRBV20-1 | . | CSARLPNRDGELFF | TGCAGTGCTAGGCTCCCGAACAGGGATGGGGAGCTGTTTTTT
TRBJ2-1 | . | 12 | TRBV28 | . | CASSFYFFEQFF | TGTGCCAGCAGTTTCTATTTTTTTGAGCAGTTCTTC
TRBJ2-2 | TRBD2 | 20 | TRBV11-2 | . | CASSLRTYKTSGSHTGELFF | TGTGCCAGCAGCCTCAGAACCTACAAGACTAGCGGGAGTCACACCGGGGAGCTGTTTTTT
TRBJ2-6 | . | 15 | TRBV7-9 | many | CASSLRLSGANVLTF | TGTGCCAGCAGCCTACGTCTCTCTGGGGCCAACGTCCTGACTTTC
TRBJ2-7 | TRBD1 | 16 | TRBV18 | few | CASSPLPGQGWYEQYF | TGTGCCAGCTCACCACTCCCGGGACAGGGGTGGTACGAGCAGTACTTC
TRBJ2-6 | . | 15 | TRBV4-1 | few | CASSQEGRGANVLTF | TGCGCCAGCAGCCAAGAAGGACGTGGGGCCAACGTCCTGACTTTC
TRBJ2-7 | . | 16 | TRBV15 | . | CATSRVLVRFSYEQYF | TGTGCCACCAGCAGAGTGTTGGTAAGATTCTCCTACGAGCAGTACTTC
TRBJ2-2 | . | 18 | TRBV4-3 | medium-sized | CASSQEIDLISNTGELFF | TGCGCCAGCAGCCAAGAGATCGACTTGATCTCGAACACCGGGGAGCTGTTTTTT
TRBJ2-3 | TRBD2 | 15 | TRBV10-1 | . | CASSETLARTDTQYF | TGCGCCAGCAGTGAAACACTAGCGAGGACAGATACGCAGTATTTT
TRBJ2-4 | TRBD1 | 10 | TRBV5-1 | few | CASSRGQLYF | TGCGCCAGCAGCCGGGGACAGCTGTACTTC
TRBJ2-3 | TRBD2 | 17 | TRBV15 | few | CATSIIPSGRALDTQYF | TGTGCCACCAGCATAATCCCCAGCGGGAGGGCCCTCGATACGCAGTATTTT
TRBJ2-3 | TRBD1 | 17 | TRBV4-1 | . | CASSQMRQGTSTDTQYF | TGCGCCAGCAGCCAAATGAGACAGGGGACTTCCACAGATACGCAGTATTTT
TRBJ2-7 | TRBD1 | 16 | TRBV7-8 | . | CASSSLGGTGVYEQYF | TGTGCCAGCAGCTCATTAGGGGGGACAGGCGTCTACGAGCAGTACTTC
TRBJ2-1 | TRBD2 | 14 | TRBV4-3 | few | CASSQGLAWNEQFF | TGCGCCAGCAGCCAGGGACTAGCTTGGAATGAGCAGTTCTTC